This record looks at one T cell receptor beta chain sequence and its context. The data stem from a study of blood T cell repertoires in COVID-19. Study context: Material from acute and convalescent COVID-19 was sourced from the United States, Italy and Spain. PBMCs, B-cell-depleted T cells, or T cells were the source of the cDNA or gDNA that made up the material.

Germline V gene data show CDR1 as LNHNV and CDR2 as YYDKDF (reference sequence). Trimming removed 1 base from V and 6 bases from J, with 11 bases in between. This CDR3 has 14 residues. Each participant's cohort was designated according to participant-reported clinical history. Cohort 3 donors counted as recovered after two negative PCRs, clearance, or resolved symptoms. Profiling relied on immunoSEQ multiplex PCR, and the TCRdb table lists in-frame clones only, not all of them. The table lists 300,000 to 400,000 clones, roughly 90% of them singletons. The material sequenced was PBMCs or T cells enriched from blood (not recorded which). The origin of this receptor is a man between 60 and 70 years old who had recovered from COVID-19. The chain employs TRBV15 and TRBJ2-3; no clear D. In DNA form, the CDR3 reads TGTGCCACCAGCAGAGGCCTCCACGAGGATACGCAGTATTTT. This gives the protein CATSRGLHEDTQYF.